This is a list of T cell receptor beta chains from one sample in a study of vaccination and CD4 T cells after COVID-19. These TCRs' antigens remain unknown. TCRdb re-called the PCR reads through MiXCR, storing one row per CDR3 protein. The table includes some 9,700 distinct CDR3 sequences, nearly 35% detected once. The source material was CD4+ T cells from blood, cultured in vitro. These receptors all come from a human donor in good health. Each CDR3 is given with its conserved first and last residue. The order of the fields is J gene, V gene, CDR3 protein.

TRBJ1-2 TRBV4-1 CASSPILPQGDYGYTF
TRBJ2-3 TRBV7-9 CASSLAQYTDTQYF
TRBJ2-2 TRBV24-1 CATSDFRGGGGTGELFF
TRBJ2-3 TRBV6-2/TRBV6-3 CASRALAAELGTDTQYF
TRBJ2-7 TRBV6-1 CASSDFSGRVVYEQYF
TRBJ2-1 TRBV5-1 CASSSTGGGYNEQFF
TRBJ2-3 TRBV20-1 CSASTAGVAADTQYF
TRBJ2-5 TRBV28 CASSIGTSGQETQYF
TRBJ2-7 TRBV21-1 CASSAGQEGYEQYF
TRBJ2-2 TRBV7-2 CASSLMSGPGELFF
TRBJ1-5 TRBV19 CASSIGGTGNQPQHF
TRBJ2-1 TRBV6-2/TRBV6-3 CASSQGTSGSDEQFF
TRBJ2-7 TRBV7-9 CASSLYPDRGLLAGEVEQYF
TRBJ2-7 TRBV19 CASSIDTLGPYEQYF
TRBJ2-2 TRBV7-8 CASSLPRDWVKGELFF
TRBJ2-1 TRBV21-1 CASSKRAAGGGNEQFF
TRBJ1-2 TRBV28 CASSSFGQGHYGYTF
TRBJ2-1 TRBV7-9 CASSQISPAGWNEQFF
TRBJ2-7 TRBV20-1 CSATDLAGGYEQYF
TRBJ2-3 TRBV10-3 CAISESRGTSTDTQYF
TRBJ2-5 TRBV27 CASSQSGLTKETQYF
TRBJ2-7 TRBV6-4 CASSEGTSGSYEQYF
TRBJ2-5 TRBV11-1 CASSLRRQAYQETQYF
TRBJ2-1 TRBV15 CATSRNSGRALYNEQFF
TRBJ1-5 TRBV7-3 CASSLTPDQPQHF
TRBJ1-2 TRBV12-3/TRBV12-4 CASSYTGNYGYTF
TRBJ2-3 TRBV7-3 CASSLGLSTETDTQYF
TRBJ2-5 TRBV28 CASSFAQGNGETQYF
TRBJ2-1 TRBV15 CATSTRETYNEQFF
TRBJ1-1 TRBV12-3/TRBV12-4 CASSLSRVTAEAFF
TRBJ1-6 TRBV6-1 CASSAKHALGGNSPLHF
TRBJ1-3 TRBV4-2 CASSQVTGGFSGNTIYF
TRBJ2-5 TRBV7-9 CASSIAGQETQYF
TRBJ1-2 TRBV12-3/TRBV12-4 CASSWGETFYGYTF
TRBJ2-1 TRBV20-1 CSATSGRANYNEQFF
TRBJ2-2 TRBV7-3 CASSLDTGELFF
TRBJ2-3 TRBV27 CASSLVTGRTDTQYF
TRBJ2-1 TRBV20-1 CSAYQPGRDKEFF
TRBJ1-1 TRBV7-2 CASSLAPPGGTEAFF
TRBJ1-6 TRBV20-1 CSARAQGWNNSPLHF
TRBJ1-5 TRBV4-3 CASSQARGTQPQHF